The 25 T cell receptor beta chains below all came from one sample that was sequenced in a study of OX40 agonist ivuxolimab in advanced cancers. The table came from immunoSEQ multiplex PCR; TCRdb's copy has only in-frame clones and leaves some out. The table lists roughly 71,000 clones, approximately 88% of them singletons. The starting material was CD4+ or CD8+ T cells sorted from blood, obtained in a trial of the OX40 agonist ivuxolimab. Receptor source: an adult with an advanced solid tumor such as melanoma, head and neck, liver or kidney cancer.

The chain uses TRBV4-1 and TRBJ2-3, with 9 bases fitting TRBD1. The CDR3 covers 15 residues. Looked up from germline, CDR1 is MGHRA and CDR2 is YSYEKL. V shed 4 bases, J shed 3 bases, and the junction held 5 bases outside the gene matches. CDR3 residues: CASSPGTGRTDTQYF. The CDR3 bases are TGCGCCAGCAGCCCCGGGACAGGGAGGACAGATACGCAGTATTTT.

The chain carries TRBV5-1 and TRBJ1-2, with D tentatively TRBD1 (6 bases). V was pared by 5 bases and J by 6 bases, with 14 bases between. Germline CDR1 SGHRS, CDR2 YFSETQ. The CDR3 spans 13 residues. CDR3 amino acids: CASSSHRVDGYTF. As DNA, the CDR3 is TGCGCCAGCAGTTCCCACAGGGTGGATGGCTACACCTTC. Together with reference TRBV5-1 and TRBJ1-2, the CDR3 gives the full variable domain: KAGVTQTPRYLIKTRGQQVTLSCSPISGHRSVSWYQQTPGQGLQFLFEYFSETQRNKGNFPGRFSGRQFSNSRSEMNVSTLELGDSALYLCASSSHRVDGYTFGSGTRLTVV.

The sample holds one count of this clone. The rearrangement joins TRBV27 to TRBJ2-6, with 9 bases aligning to TRBD1. Germline CDR1 and CDR2: MNHEY and SMNVEV (reference sequence). The CDR3 totals 17 residues. V dropped 2 bases and J dropped 2; count of bases not matched to a gene: 4. CDR3 coding DNA: TGTGCCAGCAGTTTAGGACAGGGGTCGGCTGGGGCCAACGTCCTGACTTTC. Translated: CASSLGQGSAGANVLTF.

In this sample, this clone turned up once. The chain has TRBV7-2 and TRBJ2-2; no firm D call. CDR3 size: 12 residues. The ends were cut back, 2 bases at V and 5 bases at J, with 3 bases in the middle. The germline CDR1 and CDR2 sequences are SGHTA and FQGNSA. The DNA of the CDR3 is TGTGCCAGCAGCTTACGAACCGGGGAGCTGTTTTTT. Its translation: CASSLRTGELFF.

The J gene is TRBJ2-2, the V gene TRBV6-5; 12 positions agree with TRBD2. The length of the CDR3 is 15 residues. CDR1 and CDR2 (germline): MNHEY, SVGAGI. Trimming removed 6 bases from V and 9 bases from J; junction bases left unmatched: 8. The CDR3 DNA reads as TGTGCCAGCAGCCGAACTAGCGGGGGGAGCAGGGAGCTGTTTTTT. Translating gives CASSRTSGGSRELFF.

V gene TRBV7-9 combines with J gene TRBJ2-7; TRBD2 is a possible D gene (5 bases). Per germline, CDR1 SEHNR and CDR2 FQNEAQ (reference sequence). The CDR3 runs to 14 residues. Trimming shortened V by 5 bases and J by 4 bases, and 15 bases separated the two germline ends. Here the CDR3 DNA reads TGTGCCAGCAGCGCCGGCGGAGGAGCGTACGAGCAGTACTTC. Its protein is CASSAGGGAYEQYF.

This chain uses TRBV7-6 with TRBJ1-4; 7 nucleotides align to TRBD1. The CDR3 spans 16 residues. Germline CDR1 is SGHVS and CDR2 is FNYEAQ. The J segment lost 0 bases and the V segment lost 5 bases, leaving 6 bases of the junction unmatched. The CDR3 DNA is TGTGCCAGCAGCCCCACAGGGACAGCAACTAATGAAAAACTGTTTTTT. Protein: CASSPTGTATNEKLFF.

This chain connects TRBV4-1 to TRBJ2-1; 10 bases match TRBD2. V trimming: 2 bases; J trimming: 10 bases; junction bases outside the gene matches: 14. The CDR3 is made up of 17 amino acids. The germline V gene has CDR1 MGHRA and CDR2 YSYEKL. Here the CDR3 reads CASSQPIGAGGPGEQFF. The DNA of the CDR3 is TGCGCCAGCAGCCAACCCATAGGAGCGGGGGGGCCCGGGGAGCAGTTCTTC.

The rearrangement uses TRBV19 and TRBJ2-1; possibly TRBD1 for D (5 bases). Germline values: CDR1 LNHDA, CDR2 SQIVND (reference sequence). The V and J ends lost 5 bases and 4 bases respectively, with 9 bases between them. This CDR3 has 13 amino acids. Here the CDR3 DNA reads TGTGCCAGTAGTTTTACAGGTTACAATGAGCAGTTCTTC. This gives the protein CASSFTGYNEQFF.

The chain carries TRBV18 and TRBJ2-1; the D call may be TRBD1 or TRBD2 (6 bases each). This CDR3 is 15 amino acids long. Germline CDR1 and CDR2: KGHSH and LQKENI. Trimming cost V 5 bases and J 8 bases, with 19 bases left between them. The DNA of the CDR3 is TGTGCCAGCTCAAGGGGGGCCACCGCCGGGGATGAGCAGTTCTTC. The encoded protein is CASSRGATAGDEQFF.

This clone came up once. This chain joins TRBV6-5 and TRBJ1-2, with a possible D match to TRBD1 (6 bases). V was trimmed by 4 bases and J by 8 bases, leaving 14 bases between them. The CDR3 covers 13 residues. The germline V gene has CDR1 MNHEY and CDR2 SVGAGI. The CDR3 coding sequence is TGTGCCAGCAGTTCGGGCGGGGGCAGAGGCTACACCTTC. Translating gives CASSSGGGRGYTF.

This chain connects TRBV19 to TRBJ2-5; 7 positions agree with TRBD2. Germline V gene sequence: CDR1 LNHDA, CDR2 SQIVND (reference sequence). V lost 5 bases and J lost 3; bases outside the gene matches: 12. The CDR3 runs 16 residues. Here the CDR3 DNA reads TGTGCCAGTAGTTCCTTGACTAGCACAGCGGAAGAGACCCAGTACTTC. The encoded protein is CASSSLTSTAEETQYF.

V and J are TRBV7-8 and TRBJ2-3; possibly TRBD2 for D (6 bases). Trimming left V 1 base short and J 12 bases short, with 14 bases between. Looked up from germline, CDR1 is SGHVS and CDR2 is FQNEAQ. The CDR3 has 13 residues. The CDR3 spells CASSLDMSGLQYF. CDR3 in DNA: TGTGCCAGCAGCTTAGACATGAGCGGGCTACAGTATTTT.

The rearrangement joins TRBV7-3 to TRBJ1-5; possibly TRBD1 for D (5 bases). The CDR3 has 13 residues. Trimming took off 2 bases at V and 7 bases at J, with 9 bases between the two ends. CDR1 and CDR2 from the germline V gene are SGHTA and FQGTGA. The CDR3 protein is CASSLERGQPQHF. CDR3 sequence (DNA): TGTGCCAGCAGCTTAGAGCGGGGCCAGCCCCAGCATTTT.

This clone was picked up one time. This rearrangement joins TRBV5-6 to TRBJ2-1; TRBD2 matches 9 bases. Trimming at V came to 0 bases and at J to 4 bases, leaving 2 bases not matched to a gene. CDR3 size: 15 residues. Germline lookup yields CDR1 SGHDT and CDR2 YYEEEE. Written as DNA, the CDR3 is TGTGCCAGCAGCTTGGGGCTAGCGGGGTACAATGAGCAGTTCTTC. Translated, it gives CASSLGLAGYNEQFF.

The chain carries TRBV11-3 and TRBJ2-1, with 10 bases aligning to TRBD1. The CDR3 has 15 amino acids. Germline V gene lookup returns CDR1 SGHNT and CDR2 YENEEA. V lost 2 bases and J lost 8; bases outside the gene matches: 6. Here the CDR3 reads CASSLRWTGGDEQFF. The CDR3 region has the DNA TGTGCCAGCAGCTTAAGGTGGACAGGGGGGGATGAGCAGTTCTTC.

V and J are TRBV6-6 and TRBJ2-3, with TRBD2 as a possible D gene (5 bases). V gave up 8 bases and J gave up 3 bases, with 15 bases separating them. CDR1 MNHNY and CDR2 SVGAGI come from the germline V gene (reference sequence). The length of the CDR3 is 14 residues. The CDR3 DNA reads as TGTGCCAGCTCCCGTTCGGAGGCGACAGATACGCAGTATTTT. Protein: CASSRSEATDTQYF.

The V call is TRBV5-1, the J call TRBJ1-5, with 11 positions matching TRBD1. The V segment lost 4 bases and the J segment 6 bases; nucleotides outside the gene matches: 9. The CDR3 consists of 16 residues. Germline lookup yields CDR1 SGHRS and CDR2 YFSETQ. CDR3 region: CASSPGTGGGVQPQHF. The CDR3 DNA follows: TGCGCCAGCAGCCCCGGGACAGGGGGAGGCGTTCAGCCCCAGCATTTT.

In DNA form, the CDR3 reads TGTGCCAGCAGCTTAAACCCAGCTGGAAACACCATATATTTT. Translation gives CASSLNPAGNTIYF. V gene TRBV7-2 combines with J gene TRBJ1-3; no clear D gene. This CDR3 spans 14 amino acids. Per germline, CDR1 SGHTA and CDR2 FQGNSA. The ends were cut back, 2 bases at V and 2 bases at J, with 7 bases in the middle.

As for this clone: Different DNA sequences within this sample yield the same CDR3. This CDR3 reads CASSLQGKGEKLFF. CDR3 DNA sequence: TGCGCCAGCAGCTTACAGGGTAAAGGTGAAAAACTGTTTTTT. This chain uses TRBV5-1 with TRBJ1-4; D is perhaps TRBD1 (6 bases). The CDR3 is 14 residues long. With 2 bases removed from V and 7 bases from J, the gap between germline ends came to 12 bases. Germline-derived CDR1 and CDR2 are SGHRS and YFSETQ.

This clone came up a few times. V gene TRBV14 combines with J gene TRBJ1-6, with unresolved D. This CDR3 is 14 amino acids long. Looked up from germline, CDR1 is SGHDN and CDR2 is FVKESK. Trimming shortened V by 1 base and J by 8 bases, and 9 bases separated the two germline ends. The CDR3, as DNA: TGTGCCAGCAGCCAAGTTAAGACCTATTCACCCCTCCACTTT. This translates into CASSQVKTYSPLHF.

V usage is TRBV18 and J usage is TRBJ1-6; possibly TRBD1 for D (6 bases). The V end lost 6 bases, the J end lost 9 bases, and 15 bases lay between the germline ends. Germline V lookup: CDR1 KGHSH, CDR2 LQKENI. This CDR3 has 14 amino acids. CDR3 sequence (DNA): TGTGCCAGCTCGCCCGACAGGACCAGTTCACCCCTCCACTTT. Translating it yields CASSPDRTSSPLHF.

Only a few counts were recorded for this clone. The chain uses TRBV6-5 and TRBJ1-3; tentative D call: TRBD1 (6 bases). V gave up 6 bases and J gave up 6 bases, with 12 bases separating them. Per the germline V gene, CDR1 is MNHEY and CDR2 is SVGAGI. The CDR3 has 13 amino acids. This CDR3 reads CASRRTALNTIYF. DNA of the CDR3: TGTGCCAGCAGGCGGACAGCGTTAAACACCATATATTTT.

The chain is built from TRBV2 and TRBJ2-7; D is possibly TRBD1 or TRBD2 (5 bases each). Trimming removed 6 bases from V and 7 bases from J, with 13 bases in between. Germline loops: CDR1 SNHLY, CDR2 FYNNEI. The CDR3 extends over 12 amino acids. The CDR3 region is CASSLQGEEQYF. The CDR3 DNA reads as TGTGCCAGCAGCCTTCAGGGAGAGGAGCAGTACTTC. Based on the CDR3 plus reference TRBV2 and TRBJ2-7, the full variable domain is EPEVTQTPSHQVTQMGQEVILRCVPISNHLYFYWYRQILGQKVEFLVSFYNNEISEKSEIFDDQFSVERPDGSNFTLKIRSTKLEDSAMYFCASSLQGEEQYFGPGTRLTVT.

The chain carries TRBV5-1 and TRBJ2-7, with TRBD2 identical over 13 bases. The CDR3 spans 15 residues. The trim removed 4 bases at V and 2 bases at J, leaving 3 bases unmatched. CDR1 and CDR2 from the germline V gene are SGHRS and YFSETQ. This CDR3 is CASSKGTSGAYEQYF. CDR3 nucleotide sequence: TGCGCCAGCAGCAAGGGGACTAGCGGGGCCTACGAGCAGTACTTC.